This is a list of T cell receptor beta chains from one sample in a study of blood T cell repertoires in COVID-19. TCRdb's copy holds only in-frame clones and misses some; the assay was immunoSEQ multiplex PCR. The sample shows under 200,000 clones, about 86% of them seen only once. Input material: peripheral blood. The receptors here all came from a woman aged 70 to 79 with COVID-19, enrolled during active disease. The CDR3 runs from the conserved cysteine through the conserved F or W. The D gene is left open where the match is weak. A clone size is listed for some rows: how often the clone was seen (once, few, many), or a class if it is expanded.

TGTGCCAGCAGCTCCGTGGGAGGGGGGCCGAACACCGGGGAGCTGTTTTTT CASSSVGGGPNTGELFF 17 NA TRBJ2-2 TRBV9 NA
TGTGCCAGTAGTAGGGGACAGGCTAGCAATCAGCCCCAGCATTTT CASSRGQASNQPQHF 15 NA TRBJ1-5 TRBV19 TRBD1
TGTGCCAGCAGCGACGACAGGGGTGCGACCGGGGAGCTGTTTTTT CASSDDRGATGELFF 15 NA TRBJ2-2 TRBV6-6 TRBD1
TGTGCCATCAGTGATCAGGGAAACACCATATATTTT CAISDQGNTIYF 12 NA TRBJ1-3 TRBV10-3 NA
TGTGCCAGCAGTTTGTTCTTTTACGAGCAGTACTTC CASSLFFYEQYF 12 NA TRBJ2-7 TRBV6-5 NA
TGTGCCAGCTCACCACGCCAGGGGAAGGATGAAAAACTGTTTTTT CASSPRQGKDEKLFF 15 few TRBJ1-4 TRBV18 NA
TGTGCCAGCTCACCACCAGGGACAGGGATCGGCACAGATACGCAGTATTTT CASSPPGTGIGTDTQYF 17 NA TRBJ2-3 TRBV18 TRBD1
TGTGCCAGCAGTTCCGCAGGGAATAATTCACCCCTCCACTTT CASSSAGNNSPLHF 14 NA TRBJ1-6 TRBV6-6 NA
TGTGCCAGCAGTCCGCAGGCCTCCTCTGGAAACACCATATATTTT CASSPQASSGNTIYF 15 NA TRBJ1-3 TRBV28 NA
TGTGCCAGCCAGGCACGGGGGGCTTTCTTT CASQARGAFF 10 NA TRBJ1-1 TRBV28 NA
TGTGCCAGCTCACCCGCAGGAACGATGAACTATGGCTACACCTTC CASSPAGTMNYGYTF 15 NA TRBJ1-2 TRBV18 NA
TGTGCCACCAGCAGAGATTATGGGACACAGAACACTGAAGCTTTCTTT CATSRDYGTQNTEAFF 16 NA TRBJ1-1 TRBV15 NA
TGCAGCGAAGCGGGGAGCTCCTACAATGAGCAGTTCTTC CSEAGSSYNEQFF 13 NA TRBJ2-1 TRBV29-1 TRBD2
TGCAGCGTTGCTCCAGGGGCGAACCAAGAGACCCAGTACTTC CSVAPGANQETQYF 14 NA TRBJ2-5 TRBV29-1 NA
TGTGCCAGCAGCCAAGATGGAGGGTATAGCAATCAGCCCCAGCATTTT CASSQDGGYSNQPQHF 16 NA TRBJ1-5 TRBV3-1/TRBV3-2 NA
TGCAGTGCTCTCAGAGGGGAGACCCAGTACTTC CSALRGETQYF 11 NA TRBJ2-5 TRBV20-1 NA
TGTGCCAGCAGCTCCCTGGGGATAGCGGGGATCACAGATACGCAGTATTTT CASSSLGIAGITDTQYF 17 NA TRBJ2-3 TRBV13 TRBD2
TGTGCCAGCAGTCTATCCAGCGGGGGCGTTTCGGAAGAGACCCAGTACTTC CASSLSSGGVSEETQYF 17 NA TRBJ2-5 TRBV6-6 TRBD2
TGTGCCAGTAGTATCCGCAGGGGCGGATCTGGGTATGGCTACACCTTC CASSIRRGGSGYGYTF 16 NA TRBJ1-2 TRBV19 NA
TGTGCCAGCAGCTTAGGTAGCGGGAGTTACAATGAGCAGTTCTTC CASSLGSGSYNEQFF 15 NA TRBJ2-1 TRBV11-3 TRBD2
TGTGCCAGTAGTATTGACAGGGGCAATCAGCCCCAGCATTTT CASSIDRGNQPQHF 14 few TRBJ1-5 TRBV19 TRBD1
TGTGCCAGCAGCTCCCGACAGACCCACATGAACACTGAAGCTTTCTTT CASSSRQTHMNTEAFF 16 NA TRBJ1-1 TRBV11-2 NA
TGCCGGGTTGGGGGACCGGGGGGGGGAGAGACCCAGTACTTC CRVGGPGGGETQYF 14 many TRBJ2-5 TRBV29-1 TRBD2
TGTGCCGGCAGCTTAGGAGGGACTTCCTACGAGCAGTACTTC CAGSLGGTSYEQYF 14 NA TRBJ2-7 TRBV11-3 NA
TGTGCCAGCAGCCAAGGACAGGGAACTTTTGGCTACACCTTC CASSQGQGTFGYTF 14 NA TRBJ1-2 TRBV3-1/TRBV3-2 TRBD1
TGTGCCAGCAGTGCGACAGGGATCTCTGGAAACACCATATATTTT CASSATGISGNTIYF 15 NA TRBJ1-3 TRBV6-2/TRBV6-3 TRBD1
TGTGCCAGCTCACCACGCGGGACAGGGGATATTCAGCCCCAGCATTTT CASSPRGTGDIQPQHF 16 NA TRBJ1-5 TRBV18 TRBD1
TGTGCCAGCAGCCCGACAGGGGGAAACACCATATATTTT CASSPTGGNTIYF 13 NA TRBJ1-3 TRBV5-6 TRBD1
TGTGCCAGCAGCCGCCCGGGAACACCACCGACAGATACGCAGTATTTT CASSRPGTPPTDTQYF 16 NA TRBJ2-3 TRBV27 NA
TGTGCCAGCAGTTTGGGCAGGGTGGGATATGGCTACACCTTC CASSLGRVGYGYTF 14 NA TRBJ1-2 TRBV27 NA
TGCAGCTCCCAGCGGGGGAACACTGAAGCTTTCTTT CSSQRGNTEAFF 12 NA TRBJ1-1 TRBV29-1 NA
TGCGCCAGCAGTCAATTACATTATCGGGGTTATCGTGAAAAACTGTTTTTT CASSQLHYRGYREKLFF 17 NA TRBJ1-4 TRBV23-1 NA
TGCGCCAGCAGCCTCGGGACTAGTAGGGAGACCCAGTACTTC CASSLGTSRETQYF 14 NA TRBJ2-5 TRBV5-1 TRBD2
TGTGCCAGCAGCATTAGCGGGGGCTCCTACAATGAGCAGTTCTTC CASSISGGSYNEQFF 15 NA TRBJ2-1 TRBV11-2 TRBD2
TGTGCCAGCAGCTTAGGACCGGGACAGGGGGTCAATGAGCAGTTCTTC CASSLGPGQGVNEQFF 16 NA TRBJ2-1 TRBV7-9 TRBD1
TGTGCCAGTGCTAAACTTTGGGGCAGTGGGTACACTGAAGCTTTCTTT CASAKLWGSGYTEAFF 16 few TRBJ1-1 TRBV19 NA
TGTGCCAGCAGCAGCCCCAGGGGGCCCTACGAGCAGTACTTC CASSSPRGPYEQYF 14 NA TRBJ2-7 TRBV28 TRBD1
TGTGCCAGCAGCTTGGAGCGGGGGACAGCGGAGACCCAGTACTTC CASSLERGTAETQYF 15 NA TRBJ2-5 TRBV5-4 NA
TGTGCCAGCAGTGTGGTTCAGGACACTAACTATGGCTACACCTTC CASSVVQDTNYGYTF 15 NA TRBJ1-2 TRBV6-1 NA
TGTGCCAGTTCCCCAGGGGGCGCCGGTTCTAATGAGCAGTTCTTC CASSPGGAGSNEQFF 15 NA TRBJ2-1 TRBV5-6 TRBD1
TGTGCCAGCAGCCAGGGTGGGGTAAATCAGCCCCAGCATTTT CASSQGGVNQPQHF 14 once TRBJ1-5 TRBV5-6 NA
TGTGCCAGCAGACCCGGGGGGGACATTCAGTACTTC CASRPGGDIQYF 12 NA TRBJ2-4 TRBV7-9 TRBD2
TGCAGTGCTAGACGTACAGGGGTCCAATTCTTC CSARRTGVQFF 11 NA TRBJ2-1 TRBV20-1 TRBD1